This T cell receptor beta chain is drawn from a study of blood T cell repertoires in COVID-19. Whole-study context: Material from acute and convalescent COVID-19 was sourced from the United States, Italy and Spain.

Generated by immunoSEQ multiplex PCR, the TCRdb table keeps only in-frame clones and is missing some. This sample has about 120,000 clones; around 89% occur once, and the top ten carry roughly 3.9%. Germline V gene lookup returns CDR1 MNHEY and CDR2 SVGEGT. Trimming cost V 4 bases and J 9 bases; bases outside gene matches: 5. There are 12 residues in the CDR3. The sequence derives from a man in his 60s with COVID-19, enrolled during active disease. What was sequenced was peripheral blood. This chain uses TRBV6-2 or TRBV6-3 with TRBJ2-7; 8 positions agree with TRBD1. Here the CDR3 DNA reads TGTGCCAGCAGTTCAGAACAGGGGGTGCAGTACTTC. Translation: CASSSEQGVQYF.